The rows below give T cell receptor beta chains drawn from one sample of a study of blood T cell repertoires in COVID-19. The table came from immunoSEQ multiplex PCR; TCRdb's copy has only in-frame clones and leaves some out. The data show roughly 220,000 clones, roughly 79% seen once. Material for sequencing was PBMCs or T cells enriched from blood (not recorded which). The receptor source for this set is a man in his forties who had recovered from COVID-19. CDR3s include the opening cysteine and the closing phenylalanine or tryptophan.

v_gene,CDR3aa
TRBV2,CAKGQSTDTQYF
TRBV9,CASSVGQGLYGYTF
TRBV30,CAWRGSGRNNQPQHF
TRBV18,CASSPTSSSYNEQFF
TRBV3-1/TRBV3-2,CASTNRRPSSYNEQFF
TRBV7-2,CASSRIAGSLPEQFF
TRBV7-2,CASSLFARGFHEQYF
TRBV5-4,CASSSGQVTGNTIYF
TRBV4-1,CASSQGSQGYTEAFF
TRBV2,CASSYRWTEAFF
TRBV7-8,CASSSQGAAYGYTF
TRBV5-7,CASSRGTGGLYTGELFF
TRBV2,CASRGQGGNYGYTF
TRBV13,CASRLTGSSYEQYF
TRBV4-2,CASSSRLAGDTQYF
TRBV28,CASGPLGGVWDTQYF
TRBV9,CASSLDRQAPYNEQFF
TRBV29-1,CSVGGPNTGELFF
TRBV5-1,CASSSQGADGNTIYF
TRBV5-4,CASSSTSGAEKTQYF
TRBV7-9,CASSLGYGRYQETQYF
TRBV28,CASLTGTNSGNTIYF
TRBV5-4,CASSRTTGSNSPLHF
TRBV10-3,CAISEEEDRRSRLHF
TRBV13,CASSTSGYGYTF
TRBV28,CASSHPGTGAYGYTF
TRBV5-4,CASSLGGAGADTQYF
TRBV15,CATSRDRQRDEKLFF
TRBV5-5,CASSLTGIGYTF
TRBV7-9,CASSPPGKGADTQYF
TRBV6-5,CASSYSRDRVNTIYF
TRBV6-2/TRBV6-3,CASSPTGGPRGDTQYF
TRBV2,CASSSGEAFF
TRBV6-4,CASSDRGTSGQWHIRYNEQFF
TRBV15,CATSSIMVAGGFFNEQFF
TRBV2,CASSEGDYSNQPQHF
TRBV7-2,CASRTQGNTGELFF
TRBV18,CASSPSGDEQFF
TRBV28,CASSFSGIGTGELFF
TRBV30,CAWSVRGANYGYTF
TRBV10-3,CASRQSDNEKLFF
TRBV6-5,CASRRNDRGTETQYF
TRBV6-2/TRBV6-3,CASSYGGQPQHF